This T cell receptor (beta chain) came from a study of cytomegalovirus exposure and HLA in healthy donors. For this clone: Antigen: not known.

It was with 60 Vbeta and 13 Jbeta primers that the PCR ran. Method: immunoSEQ multiplex PCR; TCRdb's copy keeps in-frame clones and lacks some. The table has some 95,000 clones, about four fifths seen once. The CDR3 spans 13 residues. Germline V gene data show CDR1 as SNHLY and CDR2 as FYNNEI. V was trimmed by 5 bases and J by 1 base, leaving 6 bases between them. Findings and limits, study-wide: Confirmation was obtained in vitro that a few CMV-associated chains are specific for CMV antigens.

This TCR was sampled from a man younger than 45 in good health and CMV-seronegative. The sequenced material came from PBMCs. The chain combines TRBV2 with TRBJ1-3, with D tentatively TRBD1 (5 bases). As DNA, the CDR3 is TGTGCCAGCAGTTCAGGGTCTGGAAACACCATATATTTT. Protein product: CASSSGSGNTIYF.